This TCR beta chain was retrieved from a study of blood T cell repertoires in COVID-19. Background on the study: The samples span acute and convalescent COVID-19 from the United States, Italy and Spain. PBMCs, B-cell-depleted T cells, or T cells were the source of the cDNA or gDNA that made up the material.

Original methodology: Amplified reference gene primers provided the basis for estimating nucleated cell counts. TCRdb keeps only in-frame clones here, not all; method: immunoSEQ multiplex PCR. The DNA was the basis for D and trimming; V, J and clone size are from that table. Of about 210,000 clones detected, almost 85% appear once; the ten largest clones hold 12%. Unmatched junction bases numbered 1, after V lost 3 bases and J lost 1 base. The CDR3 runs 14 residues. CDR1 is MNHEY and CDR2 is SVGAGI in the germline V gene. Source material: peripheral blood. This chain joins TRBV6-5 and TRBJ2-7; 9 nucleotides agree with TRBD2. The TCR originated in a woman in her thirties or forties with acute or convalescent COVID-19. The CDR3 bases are TGTGCCAGCAGTTATAGCGGGAGTTCCTACGAGCAGTACTTC. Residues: CASSYSGSSYEQYF.